The 7 T cell receptor beta chains below were found in one sample sequenced in a study of cytomegalovirus exposure and HLA in healthy donors. Primers for the PCR totalled 60 Vbeta and 13 Jbeta. This table comes from immunoSEQ multiplex PCR, and its TCRdb copy is limited to in-frame clones, with some not included. Among under 200,000 clones listed, around nine tenths were seen once. Sequencing used PBMCs. The source is a woman aged 25 to 45 in good health and CMV-seronegative.

This clone was counted only a few times. The chain employs TRBV15 and TRBJ2-3; 13 bases match TRBD2. Germline trimming cut 2 bases from V and 4 bases from J; bases unmatched to any gene: 3. Looked up from germline, CDR1 is LNHNV and CDR2 is YYDKDF (reference sequence). CDR3 length: 16 residues. CDR3 sequence: CATSRRTSGGADTQYF. CDR3 DNA sequence: TGTGCCACCAGCAGACGTACTAGCGGGGGGGCAGATACGCAGTATTTT.

V usage is TRBV4-1 and J usage is TRBJ2-3; D not resolved. This CDR3 comprises 17 residues. CDR1 and CDR2 from the germline V gene are MGHRA and YSYEKL. Trimming left V 3 bases short and J 3 bases short, with 19 bases between. The CDR3: CASSQRPAPVVTDTQYF. CDR3 DNA: TGCGCCAGCAGCCAGAGGCCAGCCCCGGTGGTAACAGATACGCAGTATTTT.

This rearrangement joins TRBV7-8 to TRBJ2-1; TRBD2 agrees at 11 bases. V trimming: 4 bases; J trimming: 8 bases; junction bases outside the gene matches: 7. The CDR3 sequence is 15 residues long. Germline-derived CDR1 and CDR2 are SGHVS and FQNEAQ. The CDR3 coding sequence is TGTGCCAGCAGCTCTAGCGGGAGGTCTGAGGATGAGCAGTTCTTC. Its translation: CASSSSGRSEDEQFF.

The chain joins TRBV10-3 to TRBJ2-1; 10 nucleotides match TRBD1. This CDR3 has 16 residues. From germline, CDR1 is ENHRY and CDR2 SYGVKD. V lost 4 bases, J lost 5 bases, and 8 bases stayed unmatched. CDR3 in amino acids: CAISVAETGGHNEQFF. Here the CDR3 DNA reads TGTGCCATCAGTGTCGCCGAGACAGGGGGCCACAATGAGCAGTTCTTC.

The V call is TRBV10-2, the J call TRBJ1-1, with D perhaps matching TRBD1 (5 bases). This CDR3 is 14 amino acids long. Trimming took 6 bases from V and 6 from J, leaving 17 bases between them. Per germline, CDR1 WSHSY and CDR2 SAAADI. The CDR3 DNA is TGCGCCAGCAGCGTCGCGGGGGTGGCGTCTGAAGCTTTCTTT. Translation: CASSVAGVASEAFF.

The chain links TRBV30 to TRBJ2-2; D is unresolved. The V end lost 4 bases, the J end lost 6 bases, and 9 bases lay between the germline ends. Germline-derived CDR1 and CDR2 are GTSNPN and SVGIG (reference sequence). The CDR3 runs to 12 residues. As DNA, the CDR3 is TGTGCCTGGAAACTGGTGCCCGGGGAGCTGTTTTTT. Its translation is CAWKLVPGELFF.

The chain has TRBV7-9 and TRBJ1-2; 8 nucleotides line up with TRBD1. This CDR3 has 13 residues. CDR1 and CDR2 from the germline V gene are SEHNR and FQNEAQ (reference sequence). After removal of 5 bases from V and 7 bases from J, the junction contained 6 bases not matched to a gene. This chain's CDR3 is CASSPGQVLGYTF. The CDR3 DNA sequence: TGTGCCAGCAGCCCGGGACAGGTACTTGGCTACACCTTC.